Here is one TCR beta chain with its context. Its antigen is as yet unknown. The data are from a study of T cell responses to AZD1222 COVID-19 vaccine. Study-level background: Some second doses came at about 4 weeks and others at about 12 weeks; these were pooled.

Produced via immunoSEQ multiplex PCR; TCRdb's table is partial and in-frame only. In the table there are some 64,000 clones, roughly 84% of which are singletons. Findings and caveats of the study: Of the AZD1222 recipients, only six or seven were seropositive at baseline. Reportedly, close to half of spike-specific TCRs are directed against unmutated variant regions. Spike-specific TCR breadth and depth grew following two AZD1222 doses.

Trimming left V 2 bases short and J 1 base short, with 5 bases between. The CDR3 extends over 13 amino acids. CDR1 and CDR2 from the germline V gene are MNHEY and SVGAGI. Specimen: peripheral blood, collected on day 0 of AZD1222 vaccination. The TCR originated in an adult in good health. V and J are TRBV6-5 and TRBJ1-1, with unresolved D. CDR3: CASSYARNTEAFF. The CDR3 DNA sequence: TGTGCCAGCAGTTACGCAAGGAACACTGAAGCTTTCTTT.